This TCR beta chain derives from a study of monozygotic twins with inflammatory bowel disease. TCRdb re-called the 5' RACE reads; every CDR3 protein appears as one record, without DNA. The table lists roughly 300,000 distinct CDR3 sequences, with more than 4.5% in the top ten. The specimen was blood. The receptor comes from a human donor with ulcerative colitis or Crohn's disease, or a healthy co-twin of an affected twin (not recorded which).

CDR3 region: CASSGPRAGELFF. The V call is TRBV5-1, the J call TRBJ2-2; absent DNA, TCRdb's TRBD2 call cannot be checked. CDR3 length: 13 amino acids. Germline CDR1 and CDR2: SGHRS and YFSETQ.